What follows are 25 T cell receptor beta chains derived from one specimen sequenced in a study of cytotoxic CD8 clonotypes in ibrutinib-treated CLL. TCRdb's copy holds only in-frame clones and misses some; the assay was immunoSEQ multiplex PCR. The table has fewer than 35,000 clones, 57% seen once. This specimen was PBMCs, taken before ibrutinib treatment. These receptor sequences come from a human donor with chronic lymphocytic leukemia.

This clone was detected once. This sequence joins TRBV7-9 and TRBJ2-1, with 7 bases lining up with TRBD1. The V gene end was trimmed by 2 bases and the J gene end by 15 bases; junction bases not matched to a gene: 4. CDR3 length: 11 amino acids. Germline CDR1 reads SEHNR; CDR2 reads FQNEAQ (reference sequence). This CDR3 reads CASSLTGVLFF. CDR3 nucleotide sequence: TGTGCCAGCAGCTTAACAGGGGTACTGTTCTTC.

The sample holds a few counts of this clone. The chain has TRBV7-9 and TRBJ2-7; D perhaps matches TRBD1 (6 bases). This CDR3 region has 14 residues. V lost 5 bases and J 3 bases, leaving 14 bases between the germline ends. Looked up from germline, CDR1 is SEHNR and CDR2 is FQNEAQ (reference sequence). The CDR3 DNA reads TGTGCCAGCAGCACCCAGACAGGATACTACGAGCAGTACTTC. The encoded protein is CASSTQTGYYEQYF.

This clone has a handful of counts. The genes are TRBV18 and TRBJ2-7; D ambiguous. Germline CDR1 is KGHSH and CDR2 is LQKENI. The CDR3 extends over 12 amino acids. The ends were cut back, 3 bases at V and 6 bases at J, with 9 bases in the middle. The CDR3 reads CASSPNPREQYF. As DNA, the CDR3 is TGTGCCAGCTCACCCAATCCCCGCGAGCAGTACTTC. The full variable domain, its missing parts supplied by reference TRBV18 and TRBJ2-7, is NAGVMQNPRHLVRRRGQEARLRCSPMKGHSHVYWYRQLPEEGLKFMVYLQKENIIDESGMPKERFSAEFPKEGPSILRIQQVVRGDSAAYFCASSPNPREQYFGPGTRLTVT.

This chain uses TRBV7-9 with TRBJ2-5, with 8 bases aligning to TRBD2. The CDR3 runs 14 residues. The V gene's germline CDR1 is SEHNR and CDR2 FQNEAQ (reference sequence). J was trimmed by 5 bases and V by 2 bases; bases with no gene match: 4. The CDR3 sequence: CASSLYAGGETQYF. The CDR3 region has the DNA TGTGCCAGCAGCTTATATGCGGGAGGTGAGACCCAGTACTTC.

This clone was picked up one time. V gene TRBV4-3 combines with J gene TRBJ1-5, with D maybe TRBD1 (5 bases). The V gene lost 1 base and the J gene lost 2 bases, with 12 bases spanning the gap. The germline gives CDR1 LGHNA, CDR2 YSLEER. The CDR3 runs to 16 residues. CDR3 sequence: CASSQAAGIGNQPQHF. CDR3 DNA: TGCGCCAGCAGCCAAGCAGCAGGGATAGGCAATCAGCCCCAGCATTTT.

The V call is TRBV5-1, the J call TRBJ2-7; 10 bases are shared with TRBD1. After removal of 7 bases from V and 2 bases from J, the junction contained 9 bases not matched to a gene. This CDR3 spans 15 amino acids. Germline V gene sequence: CDR1 SGHRS, CDR2 YFSETQ. The CDR3 DNA sequence: TGCGCCAGCGGTCGGGACAGGGGTCCAGCCTACGAGCAGTACTTC. It is translated as CASGRDRGPAYEQYF.

This clone was counted a few times. The chain has TRBV11-3 and TRBJ2-7; possibly TRBD2 for D (5 bases). V was clipped by 0 bases and J by 3 bases, with 18 bases between them. This CDR3 contains 17 residues. From germline, CDR1 is SGHNT and CDR2 YENEEA. As DNA, the CDR3 is TGTGCCAGCAGCTTAGATCTTTTGGCGGGCACAGTCTACGAGCAGTACTTC. Its protein product is CASSLDLLAGTVYEQYF.

The genes are TRBV15 and TRBJ1-5; D unresolved. The CDR3 is made up of 16 amino acids. Looked up from germline, CDR1 is LNHNV and CDR2 is YYDKDF (reference sequence). With 5 bases removed from V and 5 bases from J, the gap between germline ends came to 19 bases. The chain's CDR3 is CATSDTETRRDQPQHF. The CDR3 DNA is TGTGCCACCAGCGATACTGAGACTCGACGGGATCAGCCCCAGCATTTT.

The V and J genes are TRBV7-9 and TRBJ2-2; perhaps TRBD2 as D (6 bases). The V gene lost 7 bases and the J gene lost 4 bases, with 22 bases spanning the gap. Germline values: CDR1 SEHNR, CDR2 FQNEAQ (reference sequence). CDR3 length equals 17 residues. CDR3 DNA: TGTGCCAGCATCACTCCACCGGGAGATAGGGGCACCGGGGAGCTGTTTTTT. It yields the protein CASITPPGDRGTGELFF.

The gene calls are TRBV11-2 and TRBJ2-3; D unclear. V shed 1 base and J shed 5 bases, with 10 bases lying between them. Germline values: CDR1 SGHAT, CDR2 FQNNGV. CDR3 length equals 14 residues. CDR3 residues: CASSLAPNRDTQYF. As DNA, the CDR3 is TGTGCCAGCAGCTTAGCCCCCAACCGAGATACGCAGTATTTT.

This clone was observed a few times. V is TRBV19 and J is TRBJ2-2; 9 positions match TRBD2. Germline CDR1 reads LNHDA; CDR2 reads SQIVND (reference sequence). The junction had 9 bases not matched to a gene; V was cut back by 5 bases and J by 8 bases. The CDR3 consists of 15 residues. The CDR3 DNA reads as TGTGCCAGTAGTGGGGTAGCGGGAGTGGTTGGGGAGCTGTTTTTT. Translated, it gives CASSGVAGVVGELFF.

The chain recombines TRBV10-2 with TRBJ2-2; D tentatively reads TRBD1 or TRBD2 (6 bases each). Trimming removed 8 bases from V and 1 base from J, with 14 bases in between. This CDR3 has 15 amino acids. The V gene's germline CDR1 is WSHSY and CDR2 SAAADI. In nucleotides, the CDR3 is TGCGCCAGCGCTACAAAGGGGGGGAACACCGGGGAGCTGTTTTTT. Its translation: CASATKGGNTGELFF.

The J gene is TRBJ2-1, the V gene TRBV6-1; 7 nucleotides agree with TRBD2. With 6 bases clipped from V and 4 bases from J, the junction kept 3 bases outside the gene matches. This CDR3 spans 13 amino acids. From germline, CDR1 is MNHNS and CDR2 SASEGT. CDR3 region: CASRNSGYNEQFF. CDR3 in DNA: TGTGCCAGCAGGAATAGCGGGTACAATGAGCAGTTCTTC.

The J gene is TRBJ1-1, the V gene TRBV4-1; unclear D gene. Germline assignment: CDR1 MGHRA and CDR2 YSYEKL. This CDR3 region has 13 residues. Trimming removed 2 bases at V and 5 bases at J, with 9 bases between. The CDR3: CASSQWQQTEAFF. The CDR3 DNA reads TGCGCCAGCAGCCAATGGCAACAAACTGAAGCTTTCTTT.

The chain combines TRBV6-1 with TRBJ2-7, with D perhaps TRBD1 or TRBD2 (5 bases each). The germline CDR1 and CDR2 sequences are MNHNS and SASEGT. V lost 6 bases and J lost 3, with 12 bases in between. The length of the CDR3 is 13 residues. The CDR3 DNA reads TGTGCCAGCAGCTCTGGGGCGGGCTACGAGCAGTACTTC. This translates into CASSSGAGYEQYF.

This clone was seen a handful of times. This sequence joins TRBV6-1 and TRBJ2-5; D possibly corresponds to TRBD2 (6 bases). The germline V gene has CDR1 MNHNS and CDR2 SASEGT. The CDR3 runs 16 residues. Deletions cut 1 base from V and 1 base from J, with 13 bases between. CDR3 sequence: CASSEVGRGIQETQYF. CDR3 nucleotide sequence: TGTGCCAGCAGTGAAGTGGGGCGGGGCATCCAAGAGACCCAGTACTTC.

This clone was found a few times. The chain is built from TRBV5-1 and TRBJ2-1; 12 bases align to TRBD2. The CDR3 is 17 residues long. Germline lookup yields CDR1 SGHRS and CDR2 YFSETQ. The V and J ends lost 4 bases and 2 bases, in that order; junction bases with no gene match: 7. The CDR3 nucleotides read TGCGCCAGCAGCACGAGACTAGCGGGAGTGACCTACAATGAGCAGTTCTTC. Protein product: CASSTRLAGVTYNEQFF.

V is TRBV28 and J is TRBJ1-1; perhaps TRBD1 as D (6 bases). V lost 0 bases, J lost 6 bases, and 11 bases lay in between. The CDR3 loop spans 14 amino acids. Looked up from germline, CDR1 is MDHEN and CDR2 is SYDVKM. The CDR3 is CASSLWGASPEAFF. The DNA for the CDR3 is TGTGCCAGCAGTTTATGGGGGGCAAGCCCTGAAGCTTTCTTT. Full variable domain (rest looked up from reference TRBV28 and TRBJ1-1): DVKVTQSSRYLVKRTGEKVFLECVQDMDHENMFWYRQDPGLGLRLIYFSYDVKMKEKGDIPEGYSVSREKKERFSLILESASTNQTSMYLCASSLWGASPEAFFGQGTRLTVV.

This clone occurred a few times. This sequence joins TRBV7-2 and TRBJ1-1, with D possibly being TRBD1 (5 bases). This CDR3 is built from 14 residues. V was cut by 2 bases and J by 0 bases, with 7 bases left in between. Germline V lookup: CDR1 SGHTA, CDR2 FQGNSA. The CDR3: CASSLKDMNTEAFF. CDR3 in DNA: TGTGCCAGCAGCTTAAAGGACATGAACACTGAAGCTTTCTTT.

This chain joins TRBV27 and TRBJ2-5, with D perhaps matching TRBD1 (6 bases). The CDR3 covers 15 residues. Germline V gives CDR1 MNHEY, CDR2 SMNVEV (reference sequence). Trimming shortened V by 10 bases and J by 1 base, and 19 bases separated the two germline ends. The CDR3 sequence: CANLPAGATQETQYF. CDR3 bases: TGTGCCAACCTACCGGCAGGGGCGACCCAAGAGACCCAGTACTTC.

V usage is TRBV9 and J usage is TRBJ1-4, with D unclear. The ends were cut back, 2 bases at V and 2 bases at J, with 7 bases in the middle. The CDR3 contains 14 residues. Germline loops: CDR1 SGDLS, CDR2 YYNGEE. The DNA for the CDR3 is TGTGCCAGCAGCGTCCGTCCTACTAATGAAAAACTGTTTTTT. Translated, it gives CASSVRPTNEKLFF. Full variable domain (missing parts from reference TRBV9 and TRBJ1-4): DSGVTQTPKHLITATGQRVTLRCSPRSGDLSVYWYQQSLDQGLQFLIQYYNGEERAKGNILERFSAQQFPDLHSELNLSSLELGDSALYFCASSVRPTNEKLFFGSGTQLSVL.

This clone is judged medium-sized (0.01 to 0.1%). The chain couples TRBV27 to TRBJ2-7; D gene uncertain. This CDR3 region has 16 residues. The V gene's germline CDR1 is MNHEY and CDR2 SMNVEV (reference sequence). V shed 0 bases and J shed 0 bases, with 12 bases lying between them. The CDR3: CASSLSWVFGSYEQYF. CDR3 nucleotide sequence: TGTGCCAGCAGTTTATCGTGGGTTTTCGGCTCCTACGAGCAGTACTTC.

The gene calls are TRBV11-2 and TRBJ1-3, with TRBD1 as a possible D gene (6 bases). Germline V lookup: CDR1 SGHAT, CDR2 FQNNGV. V gave up 5 bases and J gave up 0 bases, with 8 bases separating them. There are 14 residues in the CDR3. CDR3 DNA: TGTGCCAGCAGCCAAGGGGGCTCTGGAAACACCATATATTTT. Protein sequence: CASSQGGSGNTIYF. Full variable domain (outside the CDR3, taken from reference TRBV11-2 and TRBJ1-3): EAGVAQSPRYKIIEKRQSVAFWCNPISGHATLYWYQQILGQGPKLLIQFQNNGVVDDSQLPKDRFSAERLKGVDSTLKIQPAKLEDSAVYLCASSQGGSGNTIYFGEGSWLTVV.

This clone was counted a few times. This sequence joins TRBV9 and TRBJ1-2; 8 positions agree with TRBD1. Germline CDR1 and CDR2: SGDLS and YYNGEE. V lost 4 bases to trimming and J lost 3 bases; unmatched junction nucleotides: 11. The CDR3 extends over 16 amino acids. In nucleotides, the CDR3 is TGTGCCAGCAGCAGACTCTCCCGGGACAGGCACTATGGCTACACCTTC. It translates to CASSRLSRDRHYGYTF.

This clone was seen only once. The chain uses TRBV28 and TRBJ1-4; 8 bases line up with TRBD1. Per the germline V gene, CDR1 is MDHEN and CDR2 is SYDVKM. Trimming removed 5 bases from V and 7 bases from J; junction bases left unmatched: 12. This CDR3 has 16 amino acids. The CDR3 DNA sequence: TGTGCCAGCAGTCTGCCCCTCCAGGGGGCTGGTGAAAAACTGTTTTTT. Protein product: CASSLPLQGAGEKLFF.